The entry that follows covers one TCR beta chain sequence. Its target is not known. CDR3 length: 15 residues. Trimming at V came to 2 bases and at J to 3 bases, leaving 3 bases not matched to a gene. The data originate from a study of cytomegalovirus exposure and HLA in healthy donors. Whole-study findings and limits: The study recorded 150 to 200 TCR beta chains that were cytomegalovirus-associated. On later analysis, the bulk of CMV-associated TCR beta chains appeared to be HLA-restricted. Analysis was carried out at a later point, and it linked a missense DCLRE1C variant to TCR beta V- and J-gene trimming. Across all donors, roughly uniform sequencing depth was an assumption of the presence/absence analyses.

The PCR employed 60 Vbeta primers together with 13 Jbeta primers. Assay used: immunoSEQ multiplex PCR; TCRdb lists only in-frame clones, some missing. The profile shows over 35,000 clones, 45% to 65% of them singletons. V gene TRBV23-1 combines with J gene TRBJ1-3, with 8 bases identical to TRBD1. TRBV23-1 is known as an ORF, though its function is uncertain. The specimen sequenced was PBMCs. This TCR came from a human donor in good health. Written as DNA, the CDR3 is TGCGCCAGCAGTCAAACTGGGACAGGTGGAAACACCATATATTTT. This codes for CASSQTGTGGNTIYF.